What follows are 27 T cell receptor beta chains derived from one specimen sequenced in a study of T cell repertoires in ileal Crohn's disease. Assay used: immunoSEQ multiplex PCR; TCRdb lists only in-frame clones, some missing. The sample holds 4,000 to 6,000 clones, approximately 82% seen once. The sample was ileal tissue. These receptors originate from an adult with Crohn's disease.

This chain connects TRBV27 to TRBJ2-1; 10 bases match TRBD2. Germline CDR1 reads MNHEY; CDR2 reads SMNVEV (reference sequence). This CDR3 comprises 14 residues. V lost 5 bases to trimming and J lost 3 bases; unmatched junction nucleotides: 1. Here the CDR3 DNA reads TGTGCCAGCAGTGGGACTAGCGTCTACAATGAGCAGTTCTTC. Residues: CASSGTSVYNEQFF.

This clone was detected only a few times. This rearrangement joins TRBV5-6 to TRBJ1-2; no reliable D call. CDR3 size: 13 residues. Between the trimmed V and J ends, which lost 4 bases and 6 bases, there was a span of 13 bases. The germline V gene encodes CDR1 SGHDT and CDR2 YYEEEE. CDR3 DNA: TGTGCCAGCAGCCCCTACTCAAGAGATGGCTACACCTTC. Amino acid sequence: CASSPYSRDGYTF.

The CDR3 loop is CASSQDRGRGTEAFF. The CDR3 DNA is TGTGCCAGCAGCCAAGACAGGGGCCGGGGCACTGAAGCTTTCTTT. The chain recombines TRBV2 with TRBJ1-1; TRBD1 matches at 8 bases. There are 15 residues in the CDR3. The germline CDR1 and CDR2 sequences are SNHLY and FYNNEI. J was trimmed by 4 bases and V by 6 bases; bases with no gene match: 10.

This chain joins TRBV27 and TRBJ1-1; 9 bases are a match to TRBD1. This CDR3 is built from 12 residues. Germline V gives CDR1 MNHEY, CDR2 SMNVEV (reference sequence). After removal of 10 bases from V and 6 bases from J, the junction contained 6 bases not matched to a gene. The CDR3 DNA reads as TGTGCCATAGGACAGGGGAGGTCTGAAGCTTTCTTT. This translates into CAIGQGRSEAFF.

This clone was seen once. The V gene is TRBV6-1, the J gene TRBJ2-1; D is possibly TRBD2 (6 bases). The ends were cut back, 2 bases at V and 10 bases at J, with 12 bases in the middle. Germline V CDR1 and CDR2: MNHNS, SASEGT. The CDR3 loop spans 13 amino acids. The CDR3 reads CASSERRGLEQFF. The CDR3 coding sequence is TGTGCCAGCAGTGAACGAAGGGGACTGGAGCAGTTCTTC.

This clone came up a few times. The chain has TRBV6-5 and TRBJ1-2; possibly TRBD1 for D (5 bases). Trimming stripped 5 bases from V and 5 bases from J, with 9 bases between. CDR1 is MNHEY and CDR2 is SVGAGI in the germline V gene. This CDR3 has 12 residues. The CDR3 region has the DNA TGTGCCAGCAGTCCCGGGGGATATGGCTACACCTTC. Protein sequence: CASSPGGYGYTF.

In its sample, this clone was seen once. The J gene is TRBJ2-5, the V gene TRBV2; 13 bases are shared with TRBD2. Looked up from germline, CDR1 is SNHLY and CDR2 is FYNNEI. V dropped 2 bases and J dropped 4; count of bases not matched to a gene: 4. The CDR3 length is 16 residues. Written as DNA, the CDR3 is TGTGCCAGCAGTGAAAGGACTAGCGGGGGCCTAGAGACCCAGTACTTC. Its translation: CASSERTSGGLETQYF.

The sample holds one count of this clone. The chain has TRBV27 and TRBJ1-2, with a possible D match to TRBD1 (5 bases). This CDR3 contains 14 residues. V lost 3 bases and J lost 8, with 16 bases in between. Germline CDR1 MNHEY, CDR2 SMNVEV (reference sequence). Here the CDR3 DNA reads TGTGCCAGCAGTTTGAAAGGGGCAGGGTACGGCTACACCTTC. As protein: CASSLKGAGYGYTF.

The J gene is TRBJ1-2, the V gene TRBV5-1, with 7 bases identical to TRBD1. The germline gives CDR1 SGHRS, CDR2 YFSETQ. The J segment lost 3 bases and the V segment lost 0 bases, leaving 8 bases of the junction unmatched. The CDR3 is 16 residues long. The CDR3 protein is CASSLEGRQGDYGYTF. The CDR3 region has the DNA TGCGCCAGCAGCTTGGAGGGTAGGCAGGGGGACTATGGCTACACCTTC.

Concerning this clone: One end of the junction varies from germline; a read error may be responsible. The CDR3 nucleotides read TGTGCCAGCAGCACCTATCCATCCAACCTTGGACAGTTT. This translates into CASSTYPSNLGQF. The V gene is TRBV2, the J gene TRBJ2-3; weak D call: TRBD1 (6 bases). The CDR3 covers 13 residues. CDR1 is SNHLY and CDR2 is FYNNEI in the germline V gene.

This sequence joins TRBV19 and TRBJ1-2, with 12 bases aligning to TRBD1. Germline CDR1 is LNHDA and CDR2 is SQIVND (reference sequence). V lost 5 bases, J lost 4 bases, and 5 bases stayed unmatched. The CDR3 consists of 15 residues. The DNA of the CDR3 is TGTGCCAGTAGTGCCGGGACAGGGGGCTCCTATGGCTACACCTTC. Amino acids: CASSAGTGGSYGYTF. The whole variable domain, filled in from reference TRBV19 and TRBJ1-2, reads DGGITQSPKYLFRKEGQNVTLSCEQNLNHDAMYWYRQDPGQGLRLIYYSQIVNDFQKGDIAEGYSVSREKKESFPLTVTSAQKNPTAFYLCASSAGTGGSYGYTFGSGTRLTVV.

V is TRBV4-2 and J is TRBJ2-6; TRBD2 agrees at 7 bases. Germline values: CDR1 LGHNA, CDR2 YNFKEQ. This CDR3 is 15 amino acids long. Germline trimming cut 5 bases from V and 2 bases from J; bases unmatched to any gene: 3. CDR3: CASSEGRAGANVLTF. The CDR3 region has the DNA TGTGCCAGCAGCGAAGGGAGGGCTGGGGCCAACGTCCTGACTTTC.

The V call is TRBV10-2, the J call TRBJ2-7; 8 positions agree with TRBD1. The J segment lost 2 bases and the V segment lost 10 bases, leaving 4 bases of the junction unmatched. The CDR3 has 12 amino acids. In germline, CDR1 is WSHSY, CDR2 SAAADI. CDR3 in amino acids: CATSTGAYEQYF. The CDR3 DNA is TGCGCCACCTCGACAGGGGCCTACGAGCAGTACTTC.

This chain connects TRBV6-5 to TRBJ1-2; tentatively, D is TRBD1 (5 bases). V lost 4 bases and J 2 bases, leaving 11 bases between the germline ends. Germline V CDR1 and CDR2: MNHEY, SVGAGI. The CDR3 contains 14 residues. The CDR3 spells CASSSLGGNYGYTF. CDR3 sequence (DNA): TGTGCCAGCAGTTCCCTTGGGGGGAACTATGGCTACACCTTC.

The chain carries TRBV15 and TRBJ2-1; 8 bases line up with TRBD1. This CDR3 spans 15 amino acids. Unmatched junction bases numbered 7, after V lost 5 bases and J lost 4 bases. Germline V gives CDR1 LNHNV, CDR2 YYDKDF (reference sequence). The CDR3 DNA reads as TGTGCCACCAGCGGTGACAGGGGTCTATACAATGAGCAGTTCTTC. Translated, it gives CATSGDRGLYNEQFF. Full variable domain (missing parts from reference TRBV15 and TRBJ2-1): DAMVIQNPRYQVTQFGKPVTLSCSQTLNHNVMYWYQQKSSQAPKLLFHYYDKDFNNEADTPDNFQSRRPNTSFCFLDIRSPGLGDTAMYLCATSGDRGLYNEQFFGPGTRLTVL.

The rearrangement uses TRBV9 and TRBJ1-2, with 8 bases lining up with TRBD1. V lost 3 bases and J lost 0; bases outside the gene matches: 4. Germline V gives CDR1 SGDLS, CDR2 YYNGEE. CDR3 length: 15 amino acids. CDR3 sequence (DNA): TGTGCCAGCAGCGATACGGACAGGGCTAACTATGGCTACACCTTC. It is translated as CASSDTDRANYGYTF.

CDR3 sequence reads: CASSDRDSQETQYF. The CDR3 DNA is TGTGCCAGCAGTGACCGGGACAGCCAAGAGACCCAGTACTTC. The chain carries TRBV6-1 and TRBJ2-5, with 7 bases identical to TRBD1. The J segment lost 1 base and the V segment lost 3 bases, leaving 2 bases of the junction unmatched. This CDR3 has 14 amino acids. From germline, CDR1 is MNHNS and CDR2 SASEGT.

The chain carries TRBV5-1 and TRBJ1-4; TRBD1 might be the D (5 bases). V was shortened by 2 bases and J by 7 bases, with 18 bases between the two germline ends. The CDR3 runs 16 residues. Germline V gives CDR1 SGHRS, CDR2 YFSETQ. The CDR3 DNA follows: TGCGCCAGCAGCTTCAACGGGGGAAGAAGACGTGAAAAACTGTTTTTT. Translating it yields CASSFNGGRRREKLFF.

V usage is TRBV27 and J usage is TRBJ1-6; a weak D match, TRBD1 (6 bases). Germline V gene sequence: CDR1 MNHEY, CDR2 SMNVEV (reference sequence). CDR3 size: 13 residues. Between the trimmed V and J ends, which lost 3 bases and 11 bases, there was a span of 11 bases. CDR3 nucleotides: TGTGCCAGCAGTTTGAACAGGGTGCCACCCCTCCACTTT. Encoded protein: CASSLNRVPPLHF.

The chain uses TRBV10-3 and TRBJ1-1; weak D call: TRBD1 (5 bases). The CDR3 is 13 residues long. Germline V gene data show CDR1 as ENHRY and CDR2 as SYGVKD. The V and J ends lost 7 bases and 1 base respectively, with 10 bases between them. CDR3 amino acids: CAITGRANTEAFF. The CDR3 nucleotides are TGTGCCATCACGGGCAGGGCGAACACTGAAGCTTTCTTT.

The gene calls are TRBV5-1 and TRBJ1-4; D gene ambiguous. V was shortened by 5 bases and J by 7 bases, with 18 bases between the two germline ends. CDR1 is SGHRS, CDR2 YFSETQ, per germline. The CDR3 length is 15 residues. The CDR3 here is CASRVIGEGSEKLFF. In DNA form, the CDR3 reads TGCGCCAGCAGGGTAATCGGGGAAGGCAGTGAAAAACTGTTTTTT.

Regarding this clone: Other DNA sequences within the sample encode an identical CDR3. The rearrangement joins TRBV5-4 to TRBJ2-7, with TRBD2 matching over 8 bases. V lost 4 bases to trimming and J lost 3 bases; unmatched junction nucleotides: 6. This CDR3 comprises 14 residues. Germline loops: CDR1 SGHNT, CDR2 YYREEE (reference sequence). CDR3 DNA: TGTGCCAGCAGCCCGGGGACTAGTCACTACGAGCAGTACTTC. It is translated as CASSPGTSHYEQYF.

V is TRBV2 and J is TRBJ2-7, with 9 bases that match TRBD1. V gave up 6 bases and J gave up 5 bases; unmatched junction bases: 8. The CDR3 covers 14 residues. Germline CDR1 and CDR2: SNHLY and FYNNEI. The DNA of the CDR3 is TGTGCCAGCAGCGGTGGGACAGGGTACGACGAGCAGTACTTC. This encodes CASSGGTGYDEQYF.

V usage is TRBV4-2 and J usage is TRBJ2-7; a weak D match, TRBD2 (7 bases). The V gene's germline CDR1 is LGHNA and CDR2 YNFKEQ. The CDR3 contains 16 residues. V lost 0 bases, J lost 0 bases, and 12 bases lay in between. CDR3 region: CASSQEWRGPSYEQYF. The CDR3 DNA sequence: TGTGCCAGCAGCCAAGAGTGGCGGGGGCCCTCCTACGAGCAGTACTTC.

CDR3 sequence (DNA): TGTGCCAGCAGTTTAAGTACAGGGGGCGCAGATGGAAACACCATATATTTT. It codes for CASSLSTGGADGNTIYF. This sequence joins TRBV28 and TRBJ1-3; 9 bases line up with TRBD1. V lost 2 bases, J lost 3 bases, and 8 bases stayed unmatched. CDR1 and CDR2 (germline): MDHEN, SYDVKM. The CDR3 totals 17 residues.

This clone was detected a few times. J is TRBJ1-5 and V is TRBV2; no reliable D call. V was shortened by 3 bases and J by 6 bases, with 6 bases between the two germline ends. The CDR3 spans 12 residues. Germline V gives CDR1 SNHLY, CDR2 FYNNEI. The CDR3 is CASSDASQPQHF. CDR3 in DNA: TGTGCCAGCAGTGATGCCAGTCAGCCCCAGCATTTT.

This clone was seen a few times. V usage is TRBV6-5 and J usage is TRBJ1-6; 11 nucleotides match TRBD1. The germline CDR1 and CDR2 sequences are MNHEY and SVGAGI. Trimming at V came to 7 bases and at J to 10 bases, leaving 9 bases not matched to a gene. The CDR3 extends over 15 amino acids. CDR3 sequence: CASTRGQGEYSPLHF. For the CDR3, the DNA is TGTGCCAGCACCCGGGGACAGGGGGAATACTCACCCCTCCACTTT.